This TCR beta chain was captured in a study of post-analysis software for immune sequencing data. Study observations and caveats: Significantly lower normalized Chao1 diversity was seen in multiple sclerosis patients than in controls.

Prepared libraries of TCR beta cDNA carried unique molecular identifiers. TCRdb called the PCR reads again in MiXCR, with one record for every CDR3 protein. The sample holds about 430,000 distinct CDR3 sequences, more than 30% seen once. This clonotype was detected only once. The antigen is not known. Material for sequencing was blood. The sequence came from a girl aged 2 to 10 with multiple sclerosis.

The CDR3 coding sequence is TGCGCCAGCAGCTTAGGACGTCAGCCCACAGATACGCAGTATTTT. The encoded protein is CASSLGRQPTDTQYF. V and J are TRBV5-1 and TRBJ2-3; D is unclear. Germline V CDR1 and CDR2: SGHRS, YFSETQ. The CDR3 is made up of 15 amino acids. The ends were cut back, 2 bases at V and 2 bases at J, with 12 bases in the middle. The whole variable domain, filled in from reference TRBV5-1 and TRBJ2-3, reads KAGVTQTPRYLIKTRGQQVTLSCSPISGHRSVSWYQQTPGQGLQFLFEYFSETQRNKGNFPGRFSGRQFSNSRSEMNVSTLELGDSALYLCASSLGRQPTDTQYFGPGTRLTVL.